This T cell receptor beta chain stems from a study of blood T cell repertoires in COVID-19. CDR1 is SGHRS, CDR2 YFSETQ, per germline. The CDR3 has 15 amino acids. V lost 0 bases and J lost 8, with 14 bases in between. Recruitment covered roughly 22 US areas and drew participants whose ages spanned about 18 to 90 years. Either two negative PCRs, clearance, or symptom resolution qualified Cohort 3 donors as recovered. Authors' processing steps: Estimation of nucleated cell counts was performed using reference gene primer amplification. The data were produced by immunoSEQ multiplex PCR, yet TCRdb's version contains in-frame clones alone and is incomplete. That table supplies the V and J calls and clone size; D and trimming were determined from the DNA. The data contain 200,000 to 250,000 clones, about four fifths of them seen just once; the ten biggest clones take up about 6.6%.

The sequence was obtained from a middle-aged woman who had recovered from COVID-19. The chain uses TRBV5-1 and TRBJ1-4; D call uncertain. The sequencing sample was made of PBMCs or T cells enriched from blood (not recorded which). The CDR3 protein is CASSLEGLPGEKLFF. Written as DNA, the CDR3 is TGCGCCAGCAGCTTGGAAGGTCTCCCCGGGGAAAAACTGTTTTTT.